The 9 T cell receptor beta chains below all came from one sample that was sequenced in a study of blood T cell repertoires in COVID-19 (dated by TCRdb to about 2020). The receptor library was made with the immunoSEQ multiplex PCR assay. TCRdb took this table from immuneACCESS and kept in-frame rearrangements with V and J called. Such tables lack part of the clones; where checked against another copy, unresolved V genes explain under half of the gap, and the rest is unexplained. This sample holds 200,000 to 300,000 clones; roughly 86% were observed only once. The ten most abundant clones make up under 2.5% of the sample. Input material: peripheral blood. These receptors all stem from a woman in her forties or fifties with acute or convalescent COVID-19.

The chain has TRBV7-2 and TRBJ2-5; 9 positions agree with TRBD1. This CDR3 region has 14 residues. The junction had 6 bases not matched to a gene; V was cut back by 5 bases and J by 5 bases. Germline V gene data show CDR1 as SGHTA and CDR2 as FQGNSA. The CDR3 loop reads CASSPRTGVETQYF. CDR3 bases: TGTGCCAGCAGCCCCCGGACAGGGGTGGAGACCCAGTACTTC. The full variable domain, rest sourced from reference TRBV7-2 and TRBJ2-5, is GAGVSQSPSNKVTEKGKDVELRCDPISGHTALYWYRQSLGQGLEFLIYFQGNSAPDKSGLPSDRFSAERTGGSVSTLTIQRTQQEDSAVYLCASSPRTGVETQYFGPGTRLLVL.

The chain has TRBV4-2 and TRBJ1-2; 7 bases match TRBD1. This CDR3 has 13 amino acids. V was pared by 4 bases and J by 8 bases, with 7 bases of the junction left unmatched. CDR1 and CDR2 (germline): LGHNA, YNFKEQ. In nucleotides, the CDR3 is TGTGCCAGCAGCCTAGGGGGCGCGGGAGGCTACACCTTC. The encoded protein is CASSLGGAGGYTF.

The chain is built from TRBV5-6 and TRBJ1-4; 11 bases align to TRBD1. CDR1 and CDR2 from the germline V gene are SGHDT and YYEEEE. The CDR3 loop spans 19 amino acids. V lost 3 bases and J lost 7; bases outside the gene matches: 17. CDR3 sequence: CASSSTLGTGGRVGEKLFF. In DNA, the CDR3 is TGTGCCAGCAGCTCCACTCTGGGGACAGGGGGTAGGGTCGGTGAAAAACTGTTTTTT.

This clone was detected only once. The V and J genes are TRBV19 and TRBJ2-5, with unresolved D. The CDR3 consists of 13 residues. V was pared by 0 bases and J by 2 bases, with 4 bases between. Germline V CDR1 and CDR2: LNHDA, SQIVND (reference sequence). The CDR3 reads CASSIDEQETQYF. CDR3 nucleotides: TGTGCCAGTAGTATAGACGAGCAAGAGACCCAGTACTTC. Using reference TRBV19 and TRBJ2-5 for the parts outside the CDR3, the full variable domain is DGGITQSPKYLFRKEGQNVTLSCEQNLNHDAMYWYRQDPGQGLRLIYYSQIVNDFQKGDIAEGYSVSREKKESFPLTVTSAQKNPTAFYLCASSIDEQETQYFGPGTRLLVL.

The gene calls are TRBV7-9 and TRBJ2-1; possibly TRBD2 for D (5 bases). The V gene lost 2 bases and the J gene lost 7 bases, with 12 bases spanning the gap. The CDR3 is 14 residues long. CDR1 is SEHNR, CDR2 FQNEAQ, per germline (reference sequence). CDR3 sequence reads: CASSLPPGSNEQFF. The CDR3 nucleotides read TGTGCCAGCAGCTTACCCCCGGGATCGAATGAGCAGTTCTTC.

This chain uses TRBV28 with TRBJ2-5; 12 positions agree with TRBD2. CDR1 and CDR2 (germline): MDHEN, SYDVKM. After removal of 5 bases from V and 2 bases from J, the junction contained 6 bases not matched to a gene. This CDR3 comprises 16 residues. The CDR3 reads CASSLGLAGGQETQYF. The CDR3 coding sequence is TGTGCCAGCAGTCTAGGGCTAGCGGGAGGGCAAGAGACCCAGTACTTC. Full variable domain (missing parts from reference TRBV28 and TRBJ2-5): DVKVTQSSRYLVKRTGEKVFLECVQDMDHENMFWYRQDPGLGLRLIYFSYDVKMKEKGDIPEGYSVSREKKERFSLILESASTNQTSMYLCASSLGLAGGQETQYFGPGTRLLVL.

This sequence joins TRBV30 and TRBJ1-4, with D possibly being TRBD1 (6 bases). Germline assignment: CDR1 GTSNPN and CDR2 SVGIG (reference sequence). V was trimmed by 5 bases and J by 0 bases, leaving 22 bases between them. The length of the CDR3 is 18 residues. CDR3 DNA sequence: TGTGCCTGGTCAGGGATACACAGGGTTGATACAACTAATGAAAAACTGTTTTTT. Amino acid sequence: CAWSGIHRVDTTNEKLFF.

V and J are TRBV5-5 and TRBJ1-5, with a tentative D call TRBD1 (6 bases). This CDR3 spans 14 amino acids. Germline V gives CDR1 SGHKS, CDR2 YYEKEE (reference sequence). V was trimmed by 0 bases and J by 5 bases, leaving 9 bases between them. The CDR3 reads CASSLDRVYQPQHF. CDR3 sequence (DNA): TGTGCCAGCAGCTTGGACAGGGTCTATCAGCCCCAGCATTTT.

The chain joins TRBV7-9 to TRBJ2-1; 8 bases agree with TRBD2. The CDR3 is made up of 11 amino acids. CDR1 and CDR2 from the germline V gene are SEHNR and FQNEAQ (reference sequence). The V segment lost 5 bases and the J segment 10 bases; nucleotides outside the gene matches: 1. CDR3 residues: CASSRLAEQFF. The CDR3, as DNA: TGTGCCAGCAGCCGACTAGCGGAGCAGTTCTTC.